This TCR beta chain was obtained from a study of CD8+ T cells in alopecia areata. This CDR3 region has 11 residues. Germline V gene sequence: CDR1 MNHNY, CDR2 SVGAGI (reference sequence). After isolation, RNA underwent reverse transcription to generate cDNA as the sequencing template. Sequencing used immunoSEQ multiplex PCR; TCRdb keeps in-frame clones, though not all of them. The sample lists 140,000 to 150,000 clones, about 87% seen once, with around 15% in the top ten. The genes are TRBV6-6 and TRBJ2-5; D remains ambiguous. The end of the DNA aligns better with TRBJ2-7, so the J call may be wrong. Specimen: CD8+ T cells sorted from blood, collected at week 0. The clonotype comes from a human donor with alopecia areata. The CDR3 region is CATLDGHEQYF. In DNA, the CDR3 is TGTGCCACCCTAGATGGACACGAGCAGTACTTC.